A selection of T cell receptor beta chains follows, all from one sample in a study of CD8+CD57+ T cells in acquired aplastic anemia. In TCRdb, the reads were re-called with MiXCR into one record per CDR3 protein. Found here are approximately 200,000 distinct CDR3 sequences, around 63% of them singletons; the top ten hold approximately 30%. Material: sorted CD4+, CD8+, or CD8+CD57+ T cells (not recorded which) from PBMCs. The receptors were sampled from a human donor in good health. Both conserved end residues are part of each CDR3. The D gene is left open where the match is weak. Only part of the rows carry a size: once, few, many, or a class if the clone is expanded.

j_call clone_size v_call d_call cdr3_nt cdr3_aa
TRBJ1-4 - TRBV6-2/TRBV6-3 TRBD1 TGTGCCAGCAGATGGGCCGGGACAGGAGGACCAACTAATGAAAAACTGTTTTTT CASRWAGTGGPTNEKLFF
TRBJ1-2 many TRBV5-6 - TGTGCCAGCAGCTTGGCCAGCTGGGGACATAACTATGGCTACACCTTC CASSLASWGHNYGYTF
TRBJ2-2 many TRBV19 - TGTGCCAGTAGTATAGTTGGACCTACCGGGGAGCTGTTTTTT CASSIVGPTGELFF
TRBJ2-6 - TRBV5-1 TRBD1 TGCGCCAGCAAGGGACAGGGGGTCTCTGGGGCCAACGTCCTGACTTTC CASKGQGVSGANVLTF
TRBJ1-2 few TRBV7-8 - TGTGCCAGCAGCTTATTCGAGGGGGGGGCAGCTGGCTACACCTTC CASSLFEGGAAGYTF
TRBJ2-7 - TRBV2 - TGTGCCAGCAATCCTGGGAGTTACGAGCAGTACTTC CASNPGSYEQYF
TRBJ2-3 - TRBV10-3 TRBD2 TGTGCCATCAGAGGGACTAGCGGGTCAACAGATACGCAGTATTTT CAIRGTSGSTDTQYF
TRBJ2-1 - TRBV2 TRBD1 TGTGCCAGCAGTGAAGCGGGCAGGGGGTATGAGCAGTTCTTC CASSEAGRGYEQFF
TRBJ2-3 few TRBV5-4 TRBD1 TGTGCCAGCAGCTTTCATTTTCGGACAGGGCGGGGAGATACGCAGTATTTT CASSFHFRTGRGDTQYF
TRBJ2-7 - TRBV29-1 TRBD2 TGCAGCGTTGAAGATCAGGAGCGGGGAATCGTTGGGGAGCAGTACTTC CSVEDQERGIVGEQYF
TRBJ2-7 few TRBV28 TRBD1 TGTGCCAGCAGAGGGCGGACAGGGGGAAAGCAGTACTTC CASRGRTGGKQYF
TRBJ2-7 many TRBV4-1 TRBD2 TGCGCCAGCAGCCAACGGGGACTAGCGGGGAACGAGCAGTACTTC CASSQRGLAGNEQYF
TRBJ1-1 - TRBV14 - TGTGCCAGCAGCCAAGATTACGGAATCACTGAAGCTTTCTTT CASSQDYGITEAFF
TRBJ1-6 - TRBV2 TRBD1 TGTGCCAGCAGTGCCGAGCAGGGGGATCCCCTCCACTTT CASSAEQGDPLHF
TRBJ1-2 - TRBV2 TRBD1 TGTGCCAGCAGCCCCGGGACAGCCCGCTATGGCTACACCTTC CASSPGTARYGYTF
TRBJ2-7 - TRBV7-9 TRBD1 TGTGCCAGCAGCCCGACCGGGACAGGGAACGAGCAGTACTTC CASSPTGTGNEQYF
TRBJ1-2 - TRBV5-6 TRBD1 TGTGCCAGCAGCTTACAGGGGGCAGCTGGCTACACCTTC CASSLQGAAGYTF
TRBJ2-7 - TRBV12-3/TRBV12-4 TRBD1 TGTGCCAGCAGGGGACAGGGGGTTTACGAGCAGTACTTC CASRGQGVYEQYF
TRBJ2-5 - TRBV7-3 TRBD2 TGTGCCAGCAGCCAAGATAGACGTAAGGGACTACTGAAAGAGACCCAGTACTTC CASSQDRRKGLLKETQYF
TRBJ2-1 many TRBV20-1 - TGCAGTGCTAGGGGAGCAGGGGTCAATGAGCAGTTCTTC CSARGAGVNEQFF
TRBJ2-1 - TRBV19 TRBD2 TGTGCCAGTAGTATAGCGGGAGGGCGTTACAATGAGCAGTTCTTC CASSIAGGRYNEQFF
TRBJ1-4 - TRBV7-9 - TGCGCCAGCAGCTTGTTGGAGAATGAAAAACTGTTTTTT CASSLLENEKLFF
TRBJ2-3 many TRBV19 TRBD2 TGTGCCAGTCTCAAGACTAGCGGAGCTGGGGATACGCAGTATTTT CASLKTSGAGDTQYF
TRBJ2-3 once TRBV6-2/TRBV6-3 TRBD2 TGTGCCAGCAGTTATAGCGGGAGGGCCAATACGCAGTATTTT CASSYSGRANTQYF
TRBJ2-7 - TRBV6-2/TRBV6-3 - TGTGCCAGCAGCTGGGGACAGTACTTC CASSWGQYF
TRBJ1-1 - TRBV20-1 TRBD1 TGCAGTGCTCGACGACAGGGGGGACCCACTGAAGCTTTCTTT CSARRQGGPTEAFF
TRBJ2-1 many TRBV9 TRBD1 TGTGCCAGCAGCGTCCGTGACAGGGGGCCCTACAATGAGCAGTTCTTC CASSVRDRGPYNEQFF
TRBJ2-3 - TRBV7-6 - TGTGCCAGCAGCTTAGAGAGGGGACCAGAAGGGCAGACAGATACGCAGTATTTT CASSLERGPEGQTDTQYF
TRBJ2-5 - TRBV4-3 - TGCGCCAGCAGCCAAGACTTGCAAGAGACCCAGTACTTC CASSQDLQETQYF
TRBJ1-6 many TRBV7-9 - TGTGCCAGCAGCCCCCGGACAATCAATTCACCCCTCCACTTT CASSPRTINSPLHF
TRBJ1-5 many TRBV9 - TGTGCCAGCAGCGTAGGGGGGAACAATCAGCCCCAGCATTTT CASSVGGNNQPQHF
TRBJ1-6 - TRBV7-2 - TGTGCCAGCAGCTCTCAGACAGGTCTGGACTCACCCCTCCACTTT CASSSQTGLDSPLHF
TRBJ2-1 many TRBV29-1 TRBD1 TGCAGCGTACGCGGACTGGGACAGGGCAATGAGCAGTTCTTC CSVRGLGQGNEQFF
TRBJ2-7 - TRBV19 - TGTGCCAGTAGAGCGAACACCGGGACATCAGACTACGAGCAGTACTTC CASRANTGTSDYEQYF
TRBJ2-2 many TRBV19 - TGTGCCACCGGACCTTTAACCGGGGAGCTGTTTTTT CATGPLTGELFF
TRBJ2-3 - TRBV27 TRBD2 TGTGCCAGCAGTCCAGGGACTAGCGTGTTCACAGATACGCAGTATTTT CASSPGTSVFTDTQYF
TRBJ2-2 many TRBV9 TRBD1 TGTGCCAGCAGCGCCCCGGGACAGGCTCAATCAAACCGGACATCCGGGGAGCTGTTTTTT CASSAPGQAQSNRTSGELFF
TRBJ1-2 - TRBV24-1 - TGTGCCACCAGTGATCACGAAGGGGGATCGCCTAACTATGGCTACACCTTC CATSDHEGGSPNYGYTF
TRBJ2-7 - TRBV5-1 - TGCGCCAGCAGCCCCGGGGGAGCTGGCGAGCAGTACTTC CASSPGGAGEQYF
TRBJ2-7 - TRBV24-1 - TGTGCCACCAGTGATCCACTCCTTAGGGGAGGCGACTACGAGCAGTACTTC CATSDPLLRGGDYEQYF
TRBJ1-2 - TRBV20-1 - TGCAGTGCTAGAGACCCCGGACGTCGAAGGTATGGCTACACCTTC CSARDPGRRRYGYTF
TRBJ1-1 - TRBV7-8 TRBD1 TGTGCCAGCAGCTCACGGCGAGACAGGGCTACTGAAGCTTTCTTT CASSSRRDRATEAFF
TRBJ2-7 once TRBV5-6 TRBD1 TGTGCCAGCAGCAGAGAGTGGACAGGGAGCCGGGAGCAGTACTTC CASSREWTGSREQYF
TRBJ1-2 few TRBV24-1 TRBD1 TGTGCCACCAGTGATCGACAGGGCGACGGCTATGGCTACACCTTC CATSDRQGDGYGYTF
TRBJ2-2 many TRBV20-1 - TGCAGTGCTAGAGCGTTGACCACCGGGGAGCTGTTTTTT CSARALTTGELFF
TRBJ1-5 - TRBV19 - TGTGCCAGTAGTATAGTCGGCAGGTACAACCAGCCCCAGCATTTT CASSIVGRYNQPQHF
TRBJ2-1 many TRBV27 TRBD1 TGTGCCAGCAGTCCAACGGGACAGGGTGGAAATGAGCAGTTCTTC CASSPTGQGGNEQFF
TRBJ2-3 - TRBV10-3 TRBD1 TGTGCCACCAGACAGGGGATCTCGCTTCCAGATACGCAGTATTTT CATRQGISLPDTQYF
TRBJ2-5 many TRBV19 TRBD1 TGTGCCAGTAGCCTGACAGGGGTTGAAGAGACCCAGTACTTC CASSLTGVEETQYF
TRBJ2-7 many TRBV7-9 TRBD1 TGTGCCAGCAGCTTAGTAGAACAGGGGGTCTACGAGCAGTACTTC CASSLVEQGVYEQYF
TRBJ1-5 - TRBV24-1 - TGTGCCACCAGTTTAGGGGGCAATCAGCCCCAGCATTTT CATSLGGNQPQHF
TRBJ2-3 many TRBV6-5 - TGTGCCAGCAGTTACGGTGCTGGCACAGATACGCAGTATTTT CASSYGAGTDTQYF
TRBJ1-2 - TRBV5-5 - TGTGCCAGCAGCTTGGAACAGAACTATGGCTACACCTTC CASSLEQNYGYTF
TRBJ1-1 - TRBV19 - TGTGCCAGCGGGGGGCCACAGGCGGACACTGAAGCTTTCTTT CASGGPQADTEAFF
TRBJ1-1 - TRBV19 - TGTGCCAGTAGTACCCGGCGGGGTGAAGCTTTCTTT CASSTRRGEAFF